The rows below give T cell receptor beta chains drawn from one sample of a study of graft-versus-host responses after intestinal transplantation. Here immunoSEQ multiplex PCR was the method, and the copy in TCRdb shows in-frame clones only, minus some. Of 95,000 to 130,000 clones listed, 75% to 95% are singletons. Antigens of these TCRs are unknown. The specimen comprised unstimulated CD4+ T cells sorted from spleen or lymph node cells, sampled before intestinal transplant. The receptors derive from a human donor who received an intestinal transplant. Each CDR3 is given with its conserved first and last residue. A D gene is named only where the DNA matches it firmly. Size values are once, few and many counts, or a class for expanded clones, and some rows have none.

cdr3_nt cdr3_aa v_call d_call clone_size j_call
TGCGCCAGAAAAAGGCGGGGGGCTAGCTTTAGCTCCTACGAGCAGTACTTC CARKRRGASFSSYEQYF TRBV23-1 TRBD2 . TRBJ2-7
TGTGCCAGCAGCTTTACTAGCGGGAGGGCCAACGAGCAGTACTTC CASSFTSGRANEQYF TRBV7-8 TRBD2 . TRBJ2-7
TGTGCCAGCAGAGACAGGGGCTCTGGAAACACCATATATTTT CASRDRGSGNTIYF TRBV25-1 TRBD1 . TRBJ1-3
TGCGCCAGCAGCCCGTTCGGGACAGGACTCACCGGGGAGCTGTTTTTT CASSPFGTGLTGELFF TRBV5-1 TRBD1 . TRBJ2-2
TGTGCCAGCAGCTCCGGGACAGGGGTCTACGAGCAGTACTTC CASSSGTGVYEQYF TRBV7-2 TRBD1 . TRBJ2-7
TGTGCCAGCCGCTTGGCTGGGCTCTACGAGCAGTACTTC CASRLAGLYEQYF TRBV28 . . TRBJ2-7
TGCGCCAGCAGTGCCCGGACAACCTACAATGAGCAGTTCTTC CASSARTTYNEQFF TRBV10-1 . . TRBJ2-1
TGTGCCAGCAGTCCCCTAAACGACAGGGAAGCTTTCTTT CASSPLNDREAFF TRBV6-1 . once TRBJ1-1
TGTGCCAGCAGCTTCTCCGGGAGGGAGCAGTACTTC CASSFSGREQYF TRBV7-9 TRBD2 once TRBJ2-7
TGTGCCAGCAGCTCAGGGTTTGGCAATCAGCCCCAGCATTTT CASSSGFGNQPQHF TRBV7-2 . . TRBJ1-5
TGTGCCACCAGCCCCTACTTGGGGCTAGCGGGAGGACCTAGCACAGATACGCAGTATTTT CATSPYLGLAGGPSTDTQYF TRBV15 TRBD2 . TRBJ2-3
TGCAGCGTTCAAGGGACAGGGGTTAATGAAGCTTTCTTT CSVQGTGVNEAFF TRBV29-1 TRBD1 . TRBJ1-1
TGTGCCAGCAGTGCGCGAGGGGATACGCAGTATTTT CASSARGDTQYF TRBV6-1 . . TRBJ2-3
TGCAGTGCTAGCCGTATCTATGGCTACACCTTC CSASRIYGYTF TRBV20-1 . . TRBJ1-2
TGTGCCAGCAGCTTCAGGGAGGGCACAGATACGCAGTATTTT CASSFREGTDTQYF TRBV7-9 . once TRBJ2-3
TGTGCCAGTAGTTTGCAGGGAGGGTACGAGCAGTACTTC CASSLQGGYEQYF TRBV19 TRBD2 . TRBJ2-7
TGTGCCAGCAGGGCCGTCAGGGGGGCCACTACGAGGGAGCAGTACTTC CASRAVRGATTREQYF TRBV2 . . TRBJ2-7
TGTGCCAGTAGTAAAACAGGGGGTACCGGGGAGCTGTTTTTT CASSKTGGTGELFF TRBV19 TRBD1 once TRBJ2-2
TGTGCCAGCTCACACTTACGCGGGGAGAACACCGGGGAGCTGTTTTTT CASSHLRGENTGELFF TRBV18 . . TRBJ2-2
TGTGCCAGCAGCTTGCAGGGGGCGCTTCCTGACGAGCAGTACTTC CASSLQGALPDEQYF TRBV28 TRBD1 . TRBJ2-7
TGCGCCAGCAGCTTGTGGGGACTAGCGAACCTTGGCACAGATACGCAGTATTTT CASSLWGLANLGTDTQYF TRBV5-1 TRBD2 . TRBJ2-3
TGTGCCAGCAGTTTATATGGGGAGGGGCTGACAAGGCAGTTCTTC CASSLYGEGLTRQFF TRBV28 TRBD2 . TRBJ2-1
TGCGCCAGCAGCCGAGCCCAGGGTAGGGACTACGAGCAGTACTTC CASSRAQGRDYEQYF TRBV4-1 . . TRBJ2-7
TGCGCCAGCAGCTTACTGGGGAGGGAGACCCAGTACTTC CASSLLGRETQYF TRBV5-1 . . TRBJ2-5
TGTGCCACCGCAGGGGGGAGAGGGAACACCGGGGAGCTGTTTTTT CATAGGRGNTGELFF TRBV6-5 . . TRBJ2-2
TGTGCCAGCAGCGTAGACATCACCGGGGAGCTGTTTTTT CASSVDITGELFF TRBV9 . . TRBJ2-2
TGTGCCAGCAGTCGGACAGGGCGTTTCTACTACGAGCAGTACTTC CASSRTGRFYYEQYF TRBV28 TRBD1 . TRBJ2-7
TGTGCCAGCAGCCTGGACATCGGTCGTTACGAGCAGTACTTC CASSLDIGRYEQYF TRBV7-2 . . TRBJ2-7
TGTGCCAGCAGAGGGAGGGGACGGGGGACCCAGTACTTC CASRGRGRGTQYF TRBV2 TRBD2 once TRBJ2-5
TGCAGTGCTAGTCCTAACTACGAGCAGTACTTC CSASPNYEQYF TRBV20-1 . . TRBJ2-7
TGTGCCATCAGTGAGTCAGGCAGCGTCAATGAGCAGTTCTTC CAISESGSVNEQFF TRBV10-3 . once TRBJ2-1
TGTGCCAGCACAAGCCAGGGGGCTGATACTGAAGCTTTCTTT CASTSQGADTEAFF TRBV2 TRBD1 . TRBJ1-1
TGTGCCAGTAGTATAACGAATTTTGGCGCTTTCTTT CASSITNFGAFF TRBV19 . once TRBJ1-1
TGTGCCAGCAGCTCACCGGACAACTCCTACGAGCAGTACTTC CASSSPDNSYEQYF TRBV5-4 . . TRBJ2-7
TGCGCCAGCAGCCAAGCTGGGGGGTTCACTGAAGCTTTCTTT CASSQAGGFTEAFF TRBV4-3 . . TRBJ1-1
TGTGCCAGTAGTCCCGCCGGGACAGGGGAAGAAAAACTGTTTTTT CASSPAGTGEEKLFF TRBV19 TRBD1 . TRBJ1-4
TGTGCCAGTGCAGGACAGGGGGCGCGAGGGAATCAGCCCCAGCATTTT CASAGQGARGNQPQHF TRBV19 TRBD1 . TRBJ1-5
TGTGCCAGCAGCCTCCAGGGGGGTGGCCCTTATGGCTACACCTTC CASSLQGGGPYGYTF TRBV5-4 TRBD1 once TRBJ1-2
TGTGCCAGTAGTACACGGACAGGGAGCACAGATACGCAGTATTTT CASSTRTGSTDTQYF TRBV19 TRBD1 . TRBJ2-3
TGCGCCAGCAGCGCGGGACTAAGAGACGACGAGCAGTACTTC CASSAGLRDDEQYF TRBV5-1 TRBD2 . TRBJ2-7
TGCGCCAGCAGCGTCCGACTCGGTGCAGATACGCAGTATTTT CASSVRLGADTQYF TRBV5-1 . . TRBJ2-3
TGTGCCAGCAGCAAGACAGGGGCCTACGAGCAGTACTTC CASSKTGAYEQYF TRBV5-5 TRBD1 . TRBJ2-7
TGTGCCAGCAGTAGCCACAGGGTCCCCTACGAGCAGTACTTC CASSSHRVPYEQYF TRBV27 . . TRBJ2-7
TGTGCCAGCAGTTTTGGGACAGGGAACCCCTTCGGGACCGGGGAGCTGTTTTTT CASSFGTGNPFGTGELFF TRBV28 TRBD1 . TRBJ2-2
TGTGCCAGCAGTTTTGGAGGGCTCTACGAGCAGTACTTC CASSFGGLYEQYF TRBV28 . . TRBJ2-7
TGTGCCAGCAGACCCTCGGGACTAATAAAAAACATTCAGTACTTC CASRPSGLIKNIQYF TRBV28 TRBD2 . TRBJ2-4
TGTGCCAACCCAGTAGGGTTAGGGGTGAGGTACGAGCAGTACTTC CANPVGLGVRYEQYF TRBV6-8 . few TRBJ2-7